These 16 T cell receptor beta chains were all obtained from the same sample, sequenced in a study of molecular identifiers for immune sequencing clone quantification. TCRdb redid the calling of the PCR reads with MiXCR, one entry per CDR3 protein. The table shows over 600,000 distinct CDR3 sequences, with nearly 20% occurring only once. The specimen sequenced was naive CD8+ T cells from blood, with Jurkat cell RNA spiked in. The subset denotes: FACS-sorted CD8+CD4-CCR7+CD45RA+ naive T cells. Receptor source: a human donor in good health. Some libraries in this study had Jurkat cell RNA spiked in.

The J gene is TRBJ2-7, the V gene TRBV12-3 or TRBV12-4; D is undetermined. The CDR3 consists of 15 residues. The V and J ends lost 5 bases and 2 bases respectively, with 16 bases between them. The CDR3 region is CASSHTEAWAYEQYF. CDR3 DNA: TGTGCCAGCAGTCATACAGAGGCCTGGGCCTACGAGCAGTACTTC.

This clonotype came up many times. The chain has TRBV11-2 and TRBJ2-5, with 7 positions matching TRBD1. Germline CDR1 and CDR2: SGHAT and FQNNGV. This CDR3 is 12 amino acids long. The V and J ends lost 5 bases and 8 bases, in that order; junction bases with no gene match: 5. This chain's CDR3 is CASSTGTATQYF. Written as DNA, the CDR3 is TGTGCCAGCAGCACCGGGACAGCAACCCAGTACTTC.

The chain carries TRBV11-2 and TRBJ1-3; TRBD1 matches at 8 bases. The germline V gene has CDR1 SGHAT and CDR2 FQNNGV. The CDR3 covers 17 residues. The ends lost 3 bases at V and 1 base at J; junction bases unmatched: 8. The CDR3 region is CASSLWPGQESGNTIYF. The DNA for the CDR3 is TGTGCCAGCAGCTTGTGGCCGGGACAGGAGTCTGGAAACACCATATATTTT.

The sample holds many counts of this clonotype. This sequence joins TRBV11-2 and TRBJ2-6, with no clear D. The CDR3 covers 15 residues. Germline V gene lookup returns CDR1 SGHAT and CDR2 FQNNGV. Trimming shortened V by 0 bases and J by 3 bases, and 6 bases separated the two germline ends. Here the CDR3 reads CASSLDKGGANVLTF. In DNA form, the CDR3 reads TGTGCCAGCAGCTTAGATAAAGGTGGGGCCAACGTCCTGACTTTC. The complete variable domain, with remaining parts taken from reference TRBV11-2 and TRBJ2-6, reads EAGVAQSPRYKIIEKRQSVAFWCNPISGHATLYWYQQILGQGPKLLIQFQNNGVVDDSQLPKDRFSAERLKGVDSTLKIQPAKLEDSAVYLCASSLDKGGANVLTFGAGSRLTVL.

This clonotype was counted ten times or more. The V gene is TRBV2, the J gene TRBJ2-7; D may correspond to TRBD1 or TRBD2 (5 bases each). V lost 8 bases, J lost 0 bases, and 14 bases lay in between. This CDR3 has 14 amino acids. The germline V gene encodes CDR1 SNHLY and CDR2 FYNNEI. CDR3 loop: CASSREFSSYEQYF. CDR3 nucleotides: TGTGCCAGCTCCAGGGAGTTCAGCTCCTACGAGCAGTACTTC.

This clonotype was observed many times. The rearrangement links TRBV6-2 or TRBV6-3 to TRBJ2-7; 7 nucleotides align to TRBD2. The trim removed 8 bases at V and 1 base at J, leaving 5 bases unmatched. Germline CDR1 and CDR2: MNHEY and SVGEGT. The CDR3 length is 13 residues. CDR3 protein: CASLERGSYEQYF. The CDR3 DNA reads TGTGCCAGCCTTGAGCGGGGTTCCTACGAGCAGTACTTC.

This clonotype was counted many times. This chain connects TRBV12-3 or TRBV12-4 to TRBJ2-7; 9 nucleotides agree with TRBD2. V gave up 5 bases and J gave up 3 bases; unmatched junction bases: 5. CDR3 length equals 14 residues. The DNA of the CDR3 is TGTGCCAGCAGTAGACTAGCGGAGCACTACGAGCAGTACTTC. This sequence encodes CASSRLAEHYEQYF.

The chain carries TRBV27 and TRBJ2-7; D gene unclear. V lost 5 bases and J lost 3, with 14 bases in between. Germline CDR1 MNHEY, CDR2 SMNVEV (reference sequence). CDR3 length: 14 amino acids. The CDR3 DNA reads TGTGCCAGCAGTCTCAACGGGCCTTTCTACGAGCAGTACTTC. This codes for CASSLNGPFYEQYF.

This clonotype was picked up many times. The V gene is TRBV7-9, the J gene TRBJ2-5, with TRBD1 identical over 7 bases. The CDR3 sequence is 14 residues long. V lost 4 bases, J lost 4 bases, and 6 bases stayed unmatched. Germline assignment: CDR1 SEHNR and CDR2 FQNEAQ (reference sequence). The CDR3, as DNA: TGTGCCAGCAGCTCTGACAGGGCCCCAGAGACCCAGTACTTC. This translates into CASSSDRAPETQYF.

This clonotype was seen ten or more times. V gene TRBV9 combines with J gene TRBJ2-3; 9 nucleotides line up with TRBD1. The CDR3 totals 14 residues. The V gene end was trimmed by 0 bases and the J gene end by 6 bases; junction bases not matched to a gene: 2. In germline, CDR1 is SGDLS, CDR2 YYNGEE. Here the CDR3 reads CASSVGDREDTQYF. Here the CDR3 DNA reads TGTGCCAGCAGCGTAGGGGACAGGGAGGATACGCAGTATTTT.

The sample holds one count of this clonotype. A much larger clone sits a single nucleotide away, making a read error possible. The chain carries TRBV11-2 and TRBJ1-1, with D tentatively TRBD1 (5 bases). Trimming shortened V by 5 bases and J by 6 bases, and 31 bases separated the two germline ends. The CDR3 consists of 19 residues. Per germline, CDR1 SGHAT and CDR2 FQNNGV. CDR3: CASSQTGGQPSRGDAEAFF. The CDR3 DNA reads TGTGCCAGCAGCCAAACCGGAGGACAACCTTCGCGAGGGGACGCTGAAGCTTTCTTT.

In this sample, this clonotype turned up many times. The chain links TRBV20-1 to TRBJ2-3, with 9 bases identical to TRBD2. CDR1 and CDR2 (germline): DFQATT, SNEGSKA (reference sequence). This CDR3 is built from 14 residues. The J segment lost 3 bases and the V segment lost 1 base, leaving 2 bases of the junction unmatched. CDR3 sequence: CSARVAGETDTQYF. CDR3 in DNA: TGCAGTGCTAGAGTAGCGGGGGAAACAGATACGCAGTATTTT.

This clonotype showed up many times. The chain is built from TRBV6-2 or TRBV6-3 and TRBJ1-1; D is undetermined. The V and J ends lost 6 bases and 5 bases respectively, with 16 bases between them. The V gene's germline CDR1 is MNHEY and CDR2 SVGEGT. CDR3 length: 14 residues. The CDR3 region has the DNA TGTGCCAGCAGACAAACAAAACCCGGTACTGAAGCTTTCTTT. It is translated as CASRQTKPGTEAFF.

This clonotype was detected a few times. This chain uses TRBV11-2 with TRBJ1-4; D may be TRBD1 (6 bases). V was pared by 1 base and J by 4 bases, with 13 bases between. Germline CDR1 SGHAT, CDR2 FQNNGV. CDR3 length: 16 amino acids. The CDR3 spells CASSLGQVGVNEKLFF. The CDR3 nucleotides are TGTGCCAGCAGCTTAGGACAGGTTGGCGTTAATGAAAAACTGTTTTTT.

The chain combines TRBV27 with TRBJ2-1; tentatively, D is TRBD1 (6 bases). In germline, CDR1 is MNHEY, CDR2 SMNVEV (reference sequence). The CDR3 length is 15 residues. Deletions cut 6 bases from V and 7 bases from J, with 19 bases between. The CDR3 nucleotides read TGTGCCAGCAGAAAACAGGGAAACCCTTTGAATGAGCAGTTCTTC. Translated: CASRKQGNPLNEQFF.

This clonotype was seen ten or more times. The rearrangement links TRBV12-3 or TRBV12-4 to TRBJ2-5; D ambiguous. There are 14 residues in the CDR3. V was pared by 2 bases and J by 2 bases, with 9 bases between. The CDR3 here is CASSLLELQETQYF. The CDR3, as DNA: TGTGCCAGCAGTTTACTAGAGCTACAAGAGACCCAGTACTTC.